A selection of T cell receptor beta chains follows, all from one sample in a study of T cell responses to AZD1222 COVID-19 vaccine. Clones were read by immunoSEQ multiplex PCR, and TCRdb kept only the in-frame ones, dropping some. This repertoire shows about 120,000 clones, 92% found once; its top ten account for around 1.8%. Source: peripheral blood, taken on day 0 of AZD1222 vaccination. These receptors were collected from an adult in good health. The CDR3 runs from the conserved cysteine through the conserved F or W. Each record gives: V gene, J gene, D gene, clone size, CDR3 protein, CDR3 DNA. A D gene is named only where the DNA matches it firmly. Size values are once, few and many counts, or a class for expanded clones, and some rows have none.

>TRBV2|TRBJ2-3|-|-
CASRRDTDTQYF
TGTGCCAGCAGACGGGACACAGATACGCAGTATTTT
>TRBV7-3|TRBJ1-1|-|-
CASSLIGGVDTEAFF
TGTGCCAGCAGCTTAATAGGTGGGGTAGACACTGAAGCTTTCTTT
>TRBV19|TRBJ2-1|TRBD1|-
CASSVGQGNEQFF
TGTGCCAGTAGTGTTGGACAGGGTAATGAGCAGTTCTTC
>TRBV19|TRBJ1-1|-|-
CASNTQGNTEAFF
TGTGCCAGTAACACACAGGGCAACACTGAAGCTTTCTTT
>TRBV2|TRBJ1-2|-|-
CASRTGINYGYTF
TGTGCCAGCAGGACGGGGATAAACTATGGCTACACCTTC
>TRBV7-9|TRBJ1-2|-|-
CASSFGPNYGYTF
TGTGCCAGCAGCTTTGGCCCGAACTATGGCTACACCTTC
>TRBV28|TRBJ1-4|TRBD1|-
CASFTGGNEKLFF
TGTGCCAGTTTCACAGGGGGTAACGAAAAACTGTTTTTT
>TRBV6-5|TRBJ1-3|TRBD1|-
CASRSDRGSGNTIYF
TGTGCCAGCAGATCGGACAGGGGGTCTGGAAACACCATATATTTT
>TRBV27|TRBJ1-2|TRBD1|-
CASSDRGYGYTF
TGTGCCAGCAGTGACAGGGGATATGGCTACACCTTC
>TRBV7-8|TRBJ1-5|-|-
CASSLAGQGNQPQHF
TGTGCCAGCAGCTTAGCGGGCCAGGGGAATCAGCCCCAGCATTTT
>TRBV12-3/TRBV12-4|TRBJ2-5|-|-
CASASGQETQYF
TGTGCCAGCGCGAGCGGACAAGAGACCCAGTACTTC
>TRBV3-1/TRBV3-2|TRBJ1-1|-|once
CASSQVEGNTEAFF
TGTGCCAGCAGCCAAGTGGAAGGGAACACTGAAGCTTTCTTT
>TRBV6-1|TRBJ2-1|-|-
CASSDPLAVAALLF
TGTGCCAGCAGTGACCCCCTGGCAGTAGCGGCTCTCCTCTTC
>TRBV5-1|TRBJ1-1|-|-
CASSLAPGEISEAFF
TGCGCCAGCAGCTTGGCTCCAGGGGAGATCAGTGAAGCTTTCTTT
>TRBV9|TRBJ2-1|-|-
CASSVLGVTVNEQFF
TGTGCCAGCAGCGTTCTGGGGGTTACCGTCAATGAGCAGTTCTTC
>TRBV12-3/TRBV12-4|TRBJ2-5|-|-
CASNDSGETQYF
TGTGCCAGCAATGATAGCGGTGAGACCCAGTACTTC
>TRBV12-3/TRBV12-4|TRBJ2-3|TRBD2|-
CASRPSGADTQYF
TGTGCCAGCAGACCCAGCGGGGCAGATACGCAGTATTTT
>TRBV19|TRBJ1-2|TRBD1|-
CASRRDRVGGYTF
TGTGCCAGTAGGAGAGACAGGGTGGGAGGCTACACCTTC
>TRBV19|TRBJ2-2|-|-
CASSPQVPSQGTGELFF
TGTGCCAGTAGTCCCCAAGTCCCAAGCCAGGGCACCGGGGAGCTGTTTTTT
>TRBV5-4|TRBJ2-3|TRBD2|-
CASSPPAGEDTQYF
TGTGCCAGCAGCCCTCCAGCGGGGGAAGATACGCAGTATTTT
>TRBV30|TRBJ1-1|-|-
CAWSAENEAFF
TGTGCCTGGAGTGCAGAGAATGAAGCTTTCTTT
>TRBV28|TRBJ1-1|-|-
CASSFRFAENTEAFF
TGTGCCAGCAGTTTTAGGTTCGCCGAAAACACTGAAGCTTTCTTT
>TRBV5-8|TRBJ2-2|TRBD1|-
CASSSGQWNTGELFF
TGTGCCAGCAGTTCGGGACAGTGGAACACCGGGGAGCTGTTTTTT
>TRBV24-1|TRBJ2-2|-|-
CATSGPGGYTGELFF
TGTGCCACCAGTGGTCCGGGGGGCTACACCGGGGAGCTGTTTTTT
>TRBV6-1|TRBJ2-5|-|-
CASSEGAGTLAQYF
TGTGCCAGCAGTGAAGGAGCAGGGACCTTGGCCCAGTACTTC
>TRBV5-1|TRBJ1-1|TRBD1|-
CASSLQDRKGSEAFF
TGCGCCAGCAGCTTGCAGGACAGGAAGGGGTCTGAAGCTTTCTTT
>TRBV7-2|TRBJ2-2|-|-
CASGERSATGELFF
TGTGCCTCCGGGGAGAGGTCGGCCACCGGGGAGCTGTTTTTT
>TRBV6-4|TRBJ2-3|-|-
CASSEPSTDTQYF
TGTGCCAGCAGTGAGCCTAGCACAGATACGCAGTATTTT
>TRBV4-2|TRBJ1-1|TRBD1|-
CASSQDWTGMNTEAFF
TGTGCCAGCAGCCAAGATTGGACAGGTATGAACACTGAAGCTTTCTTT
>TRBV13|TRBJ2-1|TRBD1|once
CASSVRDRYNEQFF
TGTGCCAGCAGCGTACGGGACAGATACAATGAGCAGTTCTTC
>TRBV11-2|TRBJ2-1|-|-
CASSVGDSLGSYNEQFF
TGTGCCAGCAGCGTGGGGGACTCGCTGGGCTCCTACAATGAGCAGTTCTTC
>TRBV10-1|TRBJ2-1|TRBD1|-
CASSSDRGGEQFF
TGCGCCAGCAGTAGTGACAGGGGAGGTGAGCAGTTCTTC
>TRBV30|TRBJ2-7|TRBD1|-
CAWSAQVGTARAYEQYF
TGTGCCTGGAGTGCACAAGTAGGGACAGCAAGGGCCTACGAGCAGTACTTC
>TRBV3-1/TRBV3-2|TRBJ2-5|TRBD2|-
CASSQGTSGGQETQYF
TGTGCCAGCAGCCAAGGTACTAGCGGGGGCCAAGAGACCCAGTACTTC
>TRBV5-1|TRBJ1-3|-|-
CASSLDLTVSGNTIYF
TGCGCCAGCAGCTTGGACCTGACAGTCTCTGGAAACACCATATATTTT
>TRBV4-1|TRBJ1-4|TRBD1|-
CASRETGGATNEKLFF
TGCGCCAGCAGAGAGACAGGGGGCGCGACTAATGAAAAACTGTTTTTT
>TRBV6-1|TRBJ2-5|-|-
CASSESIGGYQETQYF
TGTGCCAGCAGTGAATCAATAGGGGGTTACCAAGAGACCCAGTACTTC
>TRBV4-3|TRBJ2-3|TRBD2|-
CASSRGLAPSTDTQYF
TGCGCCAGCAGCCGAGGACTAGCCCCTAGCACAGATACGCAGTATTTT
>TRBV19|TRBJ1-6|TRBD1|-
CASSTTGVANSPLHF
TGTGCCAGTAGTACTACAGGGGTCGCAAATTCACCCCTCCACTTT
>TRBV9|TRBJ2-1|TRBD2|few
CASSAGTSGANEQFF
TGTGCCAGCAGCGCCGGGACTAGCGGGGCCAATGAGCAGTTCTTC
>TRBV5-5|TRBJ1-1|-|-
CASSFGTNTEAFF
TGTGCCAGCAGCTTTGGGACGAACACTGAAGCTTTCTTT
>TRBV7-3|TRBJ1-1|-|once
CASSLSGDNTEAFF
TGTGCCAGCAGCTTATCAGGCGATAACACTGAAGCTTTCTTT
>TRBV15|TRBJ2-7|-|-
CATSRDPGWRTGEQYF
TGTGCCACCAGCAGAGATCCTGGGTGGCGTACGGGAGAGCAGTACTTC
>TRBV6-5|TRBJ1-1|-|-
CASSSRGRGGPEAFF
TGTGCCAGCAGTTCCCGGGGACGGGGGGGACCTGAAGCTTTCTTT
>TRBV7-8|TRBJ1-5|TRBD1|-
CASSSRQDRFSNQPQHF
TGTGCCAGCAGCTCTAGACAGGACAGGTTTAGCAATCAGCCCCAGCATTTT
>TRBV27|TRBJ1-6|-|-
CASSPYSYNSPLHF
TGTGCCAGCAGTCCGTACTCCTATAATTCACCCCTCCACTTT
>TRBV7-2|TRBJ2-1|-|-
CASSLAGRQKIRYNEQFF
TGTGCCAGCAGCTTAGCGGGGAGGCAAAAGATTCGCTACAATGAGCAGTTCTTC
>TRBV9|TRBJ1-3|-|-
CASSQGTAIYF
TGTGCCAGCAGCCAGGGTACCGCCATATATTTT
>TRBV19|TRBJ2-3|TRBD2|once
CASSILAGGRNTQYF
TGTGCCAGTAGTATACTAGCGGGGGGGCGGAATACGCAGTATTTT
>TRBV7-3|TRBJ2-2|TRBD2|once
CASSPAGGNTGELFF
TGTGCCAGCAGCCCCGCGGGGGGGAACACCGGGGAGCTGTTTTTT
>TRBV29-1|TRBJ1-5|-|-
CSVAGANQPQHF
TGCAGCGTTGCAGGGGCCAATCAGCCCCAGCATTTT
>TRBV18|TRBJ2-2|TRBD2|-
CASSPTSENTGELFF
TGTGCCAGCTCACCTACTAGCGAGAACACCGGGGAGCTGTTTTTT